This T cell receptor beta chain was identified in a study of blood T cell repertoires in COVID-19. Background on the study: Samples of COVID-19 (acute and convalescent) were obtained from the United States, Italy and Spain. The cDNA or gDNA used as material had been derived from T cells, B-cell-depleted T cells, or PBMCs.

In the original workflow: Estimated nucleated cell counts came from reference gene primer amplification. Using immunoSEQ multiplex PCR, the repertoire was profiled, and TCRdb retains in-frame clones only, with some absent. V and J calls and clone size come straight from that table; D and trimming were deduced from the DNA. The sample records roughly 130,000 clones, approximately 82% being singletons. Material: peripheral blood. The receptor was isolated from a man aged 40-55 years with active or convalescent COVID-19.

CDR3 bases: TGTGCCAGCAGTTTCGGAGGGCTAGCGGGGATCCAAGAGACCCAGTACTTC. It specifies CASSFGGLAGIQETQYF. This rearrangement joins TRBV5-4 to TRBJ2-5, with TRBD2 identical over 9 bases. The V gene's germline CDR1 is SGHNT and CDR2 YYREEE (reference sequence). V gave up 5 bases and J gave up 1 base; unmatched junction bases: 12. This CDR3 has 17 residues.